This section outlines one T cell receptor beta chain sequence together with its context. This sample is part of a study of control samples from healthy donors and cancer patients. Trimming cost V 3 bases and J 5 bases; bases outside gene matches: 1. The germline CDR1 and CDR2 sequences are SQVTM and ANQGSEA. The CDR3 is 13 residues long. Using immunoSEQ multiplex PCR, the repertoire was profiled, and TCRdb retains in-frame clones only, with some absent. The data show more than 85,000 clones, about 80% seen once. Specimen: blood. This chain joins TRBV29-1 and TRBJ2-3; 11 bases are a match to TRBD1. The TCR was taken from a woman aged 45-65 years in good health. The CDR3 protein is CSVDGTGGDTQYF. DNA for the CDR3: TGCAGCGTTGACGGGACAGGGGGAGATACGCAGTATTTT.